The present TCR beta chain was sequenced within a study of CD8+CD57+ T cells in acquired aplastic anemia. Study in general: On average, sorted CD4+ and CD8+ cells gave 3.2 ug of DNA. Healthy-donor CD4+ cells averaged roughly 11 million reads.

Whole-study findings and limits: For CD8+ Simpson's diversity, patients and controls showed no significant difference. Overlapping CD8+ CDR3 repertoires of patients and controls contained roughly 27 shared sequences.

The CDR3 consists of 14 residues. Trimming removed 5 bases from V and 4 bases from J; junction bases left unmatched: 7. The germline gives CDR1 MGHDK, CDR2 SYGVNS. Genomic DNA constituted the template upon which TCR beta VDJ and CDR3 profiling was performed. MiXCR was run by TCRdb on the reads, yielding one entry per CDR3 protein. The sample contains some 82,000 distinct CDR3 sequences, approximately 46% of which appear only once. As regards this clonotype: The antigen is unknown.

Sample: sorted CD4+, CD8+, or CD8+CD57+ T cells (not recorded which) from PBMCs. This chain uses TRBV25-1 with TRBJ2-7, with 8 nucleotides matching TRBD1. This sequence originates from a human donor in good health, serving as a control. The CDR3 DNA follows: TGTGCCAGCAGTCCACCGGACAGGGTGTACGAGCAGTACTTC. This encodes CASSPPDRVYEQYF.